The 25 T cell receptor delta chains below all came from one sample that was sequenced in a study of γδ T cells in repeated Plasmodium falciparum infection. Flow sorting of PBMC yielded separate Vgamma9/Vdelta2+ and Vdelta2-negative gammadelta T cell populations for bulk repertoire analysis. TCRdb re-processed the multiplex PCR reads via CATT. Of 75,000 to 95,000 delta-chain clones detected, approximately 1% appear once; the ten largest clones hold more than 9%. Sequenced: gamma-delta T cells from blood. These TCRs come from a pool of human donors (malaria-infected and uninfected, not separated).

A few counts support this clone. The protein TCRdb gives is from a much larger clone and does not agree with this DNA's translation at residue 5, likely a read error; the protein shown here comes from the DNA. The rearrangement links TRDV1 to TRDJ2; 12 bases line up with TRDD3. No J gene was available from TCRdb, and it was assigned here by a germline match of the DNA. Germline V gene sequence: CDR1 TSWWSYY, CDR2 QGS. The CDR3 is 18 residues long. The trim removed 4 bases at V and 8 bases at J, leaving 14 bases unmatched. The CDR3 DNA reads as TGTGCTCTTGGGGGACCTACCCGACTGGGGGATACATTGGCACAACTCTTCTTT. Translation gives CALGGPTRLGDTLAQLFF.

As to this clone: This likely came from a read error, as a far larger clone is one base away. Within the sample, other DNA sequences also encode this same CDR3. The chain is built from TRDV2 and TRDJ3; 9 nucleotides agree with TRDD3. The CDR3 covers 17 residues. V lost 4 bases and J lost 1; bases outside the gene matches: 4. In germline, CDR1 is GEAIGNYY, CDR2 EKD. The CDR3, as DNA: TGTGCCTGTGATAGTACTGGGGGATCCTGGGACACCCGACAGATGTTTTTC. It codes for CACDSTGGSWDTRQMFF.

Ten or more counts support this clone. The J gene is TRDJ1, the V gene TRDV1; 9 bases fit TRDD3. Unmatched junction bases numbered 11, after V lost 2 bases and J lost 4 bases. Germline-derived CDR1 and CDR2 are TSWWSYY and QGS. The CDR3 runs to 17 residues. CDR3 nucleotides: TGTGCTCTTGGGGAAGCCCGGTACTGGGGGACTATCGATAAACTCATCTTT. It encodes CALGEARYWGTIDKLIF.

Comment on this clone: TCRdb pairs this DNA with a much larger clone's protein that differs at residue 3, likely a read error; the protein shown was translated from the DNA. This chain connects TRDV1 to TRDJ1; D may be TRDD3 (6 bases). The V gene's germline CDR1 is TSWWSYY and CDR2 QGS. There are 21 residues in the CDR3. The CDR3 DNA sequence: TGTGCTCATGGGCTAAAGGTCTCTCGTCCTGGGGACAGACGGTACACCGATAAACTCATCTTT. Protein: CAHGLKVSRPGDRRYTDKLIF.

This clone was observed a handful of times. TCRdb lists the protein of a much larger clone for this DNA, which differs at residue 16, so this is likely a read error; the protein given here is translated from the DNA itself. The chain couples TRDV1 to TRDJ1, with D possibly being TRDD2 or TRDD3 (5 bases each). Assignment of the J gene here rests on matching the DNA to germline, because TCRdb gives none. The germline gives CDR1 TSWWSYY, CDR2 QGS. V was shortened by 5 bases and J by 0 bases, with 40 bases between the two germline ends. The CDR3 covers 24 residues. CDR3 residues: CALGTLRRGAIPVSVPGDTDKLIF. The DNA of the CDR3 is TGTGCTCTTGGGACCCTCCGGAGGGGGGCAATTCCTGTTTCTGTACCGGGTGACACCGATAAACTCATCTTT.

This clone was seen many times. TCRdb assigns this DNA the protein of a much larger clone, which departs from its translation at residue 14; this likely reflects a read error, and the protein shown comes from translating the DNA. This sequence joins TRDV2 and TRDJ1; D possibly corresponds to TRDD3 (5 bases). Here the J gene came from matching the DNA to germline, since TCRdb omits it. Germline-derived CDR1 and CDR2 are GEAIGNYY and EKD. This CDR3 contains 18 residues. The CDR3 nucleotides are TGTGCCTGTGACACCGTGGGGAGTAAAGTAAAGGGCACCGGTAAACTCATCTTT. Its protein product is CACDTVGSKVKGTGKLIF.

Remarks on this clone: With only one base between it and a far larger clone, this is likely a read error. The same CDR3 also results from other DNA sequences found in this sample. The DNA of the CDR3 is TGTGCTCTTGGGGAAACCGGCTTCCCACCGACTAGGGGGATTTCGTATACCGATAAACTCATCTTT. The encoded protein is CALGETGFPPTRGISYTDKLIF. The rearrangement joins TRDV1 to TRDJ1, with 7 bases aligning to TRDD3. The J gene was not available in TCRdb and was assigned here by matching the DNA to germline segments. J gave up 2 bases and V 2 bases, and 26 bases lay outside the gene matches. CDR1 and CDR2 (germline): TSWWSYY, QGS. The CDR3 sequence is 22 residues long.

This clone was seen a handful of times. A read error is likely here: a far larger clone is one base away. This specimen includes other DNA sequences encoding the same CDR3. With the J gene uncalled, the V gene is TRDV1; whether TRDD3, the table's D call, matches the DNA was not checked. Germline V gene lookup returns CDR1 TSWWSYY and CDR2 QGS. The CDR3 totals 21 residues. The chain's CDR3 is CALGDPPAGASPCQYTDKLIF. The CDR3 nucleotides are TGTGCTCTTGGGGACCCACCAGCTGGGGCCTCCCCTTGCCAGTACACCGATAAACTCATCTTC.

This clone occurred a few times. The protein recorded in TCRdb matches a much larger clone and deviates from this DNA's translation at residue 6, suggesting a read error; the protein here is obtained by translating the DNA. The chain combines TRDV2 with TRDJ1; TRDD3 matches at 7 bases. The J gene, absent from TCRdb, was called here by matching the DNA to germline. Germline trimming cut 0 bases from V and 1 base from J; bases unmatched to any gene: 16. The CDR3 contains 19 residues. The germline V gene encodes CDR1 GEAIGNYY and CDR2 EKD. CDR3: CACDTIRGISPDSTDKLIF. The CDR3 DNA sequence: TGTGCCTGTGACACCATCAGGGGGATTAGTCCGGATAGCACCGATAAACTCATCTTT.

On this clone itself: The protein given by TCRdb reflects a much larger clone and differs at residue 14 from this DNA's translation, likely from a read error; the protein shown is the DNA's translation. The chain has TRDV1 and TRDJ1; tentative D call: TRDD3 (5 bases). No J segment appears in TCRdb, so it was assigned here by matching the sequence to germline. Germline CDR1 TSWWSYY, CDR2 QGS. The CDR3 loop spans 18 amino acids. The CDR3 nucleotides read TGTGCTCTTGGGCCGCTCCAGGGGAAAACCGACGGGACCGGTAAACTCATCTTT. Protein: CALGPLQGKTDGTGKLIF.

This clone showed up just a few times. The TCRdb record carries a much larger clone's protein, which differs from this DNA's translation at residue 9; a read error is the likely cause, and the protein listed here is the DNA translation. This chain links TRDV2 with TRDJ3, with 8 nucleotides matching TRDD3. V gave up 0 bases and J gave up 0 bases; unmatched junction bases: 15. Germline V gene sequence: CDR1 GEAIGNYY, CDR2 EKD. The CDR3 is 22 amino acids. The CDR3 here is CACDTVLGGTRNHSWDTRQMFF. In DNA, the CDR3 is TGTGCCTGTGACACCGTACTGGGGGGTACGCGTAATCACTCCTGGGACACCCGACAGATGTTTTTC.

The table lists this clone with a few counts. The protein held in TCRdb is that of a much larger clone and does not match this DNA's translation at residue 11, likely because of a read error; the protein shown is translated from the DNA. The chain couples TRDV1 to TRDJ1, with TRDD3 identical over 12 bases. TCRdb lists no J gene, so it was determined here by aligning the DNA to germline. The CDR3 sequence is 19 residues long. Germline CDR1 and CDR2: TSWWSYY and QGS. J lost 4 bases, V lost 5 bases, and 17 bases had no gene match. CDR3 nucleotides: TGTGCTCTTGGGCCCCGGGCCTGGGGGATACGGGGGGAGTGCGATAAACTCATCTTT. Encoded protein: CALGPRAWGIRGECDKLIF.

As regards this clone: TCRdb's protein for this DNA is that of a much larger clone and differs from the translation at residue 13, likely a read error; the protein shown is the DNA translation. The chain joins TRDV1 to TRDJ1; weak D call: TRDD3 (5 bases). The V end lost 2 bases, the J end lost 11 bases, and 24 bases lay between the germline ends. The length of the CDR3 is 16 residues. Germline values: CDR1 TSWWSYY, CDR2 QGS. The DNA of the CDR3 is TGTGCTCTTGGGGAATTCCCGAAGACCCTGGGACGGGATCTCATCTTT. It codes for CALGEFPKTLGRDLIF.

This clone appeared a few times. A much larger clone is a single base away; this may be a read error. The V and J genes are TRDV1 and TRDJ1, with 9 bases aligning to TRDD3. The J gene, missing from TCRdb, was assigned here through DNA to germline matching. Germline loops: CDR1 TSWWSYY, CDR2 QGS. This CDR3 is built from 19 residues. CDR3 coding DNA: TGTGCCCTTGGGGAACTACAGTACCTGGGGGATCTGGAGGCCGATAAACTCATCTTT. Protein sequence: CALGELQYLGDLEADKLIF.

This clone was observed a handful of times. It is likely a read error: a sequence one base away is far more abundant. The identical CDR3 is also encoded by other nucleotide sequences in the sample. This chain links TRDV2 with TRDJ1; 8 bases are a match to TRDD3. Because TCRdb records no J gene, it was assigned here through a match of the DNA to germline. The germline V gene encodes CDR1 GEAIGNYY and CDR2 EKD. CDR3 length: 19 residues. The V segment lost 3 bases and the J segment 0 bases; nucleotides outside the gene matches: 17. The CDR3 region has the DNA TGTGCCTGTGACTCCAAAAAACTGGGGGGTGACCTGTACACCGATAAACTCATCTTT. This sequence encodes CACDSKKLGGDLYTDKLIF.

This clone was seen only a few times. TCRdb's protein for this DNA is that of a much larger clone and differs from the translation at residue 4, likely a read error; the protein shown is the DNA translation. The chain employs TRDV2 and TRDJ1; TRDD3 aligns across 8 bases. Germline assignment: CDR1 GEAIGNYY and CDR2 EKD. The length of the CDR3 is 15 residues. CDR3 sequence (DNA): TGTGCCTGTTACACCATTGGGGGATACACCGATAAACTCATCTTT. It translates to CACYTIGGYTDKLIF.

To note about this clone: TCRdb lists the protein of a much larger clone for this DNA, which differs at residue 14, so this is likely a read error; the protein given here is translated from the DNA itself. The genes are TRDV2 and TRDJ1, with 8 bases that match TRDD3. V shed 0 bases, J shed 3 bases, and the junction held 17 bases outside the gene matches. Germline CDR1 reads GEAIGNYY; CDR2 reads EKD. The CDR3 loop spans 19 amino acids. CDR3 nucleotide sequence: TGTGCCTGTGACACCCATGTGGTGGGGGATCCCCCGTACCCCGATAAACTCATCTTT. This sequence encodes CACDTHVVGDPPYPDKLIF.

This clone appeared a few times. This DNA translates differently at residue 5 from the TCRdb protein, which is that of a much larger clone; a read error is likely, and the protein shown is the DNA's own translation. The CDR3 region has the DNA TGTGCTCTTGGGGGCCCCATGGGGGATACCTTAGGGTCCGATAAACTCATCTTT. It specifies CALGGPMGDTLGSDKLIF. V and J are TRDV1 and TRDJ1, with 10 positions matching TRDD3. The length of the CDR3 is 18 residues. Per germline, CDR1 TSWWSYY and CDR2 QGS. V lost 4 bases and J lost 3; bases outside the gene matches: 14.

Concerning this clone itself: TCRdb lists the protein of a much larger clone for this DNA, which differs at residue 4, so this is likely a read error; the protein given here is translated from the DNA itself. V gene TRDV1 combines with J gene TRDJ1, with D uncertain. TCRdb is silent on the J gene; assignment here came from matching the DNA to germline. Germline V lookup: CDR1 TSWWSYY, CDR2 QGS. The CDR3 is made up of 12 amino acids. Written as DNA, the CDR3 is TGTGCTCTTGAGGAATTGCGGTATAAACTCATCTTT. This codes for CALEELRYKLIF.

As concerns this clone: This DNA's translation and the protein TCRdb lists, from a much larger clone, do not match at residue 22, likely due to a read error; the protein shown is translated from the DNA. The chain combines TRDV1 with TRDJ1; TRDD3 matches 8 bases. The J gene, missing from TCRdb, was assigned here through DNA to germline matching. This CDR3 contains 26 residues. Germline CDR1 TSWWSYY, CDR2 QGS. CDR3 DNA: TGTGCTCTTGGGGAAGCTAAAGGTCTCCTGGGTACACAGACGATACTGGGGGCTGTTAACACCGGTAAACTCATCTTT. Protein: CALGEAKGLLGTQTILGAVNTGKLIF.

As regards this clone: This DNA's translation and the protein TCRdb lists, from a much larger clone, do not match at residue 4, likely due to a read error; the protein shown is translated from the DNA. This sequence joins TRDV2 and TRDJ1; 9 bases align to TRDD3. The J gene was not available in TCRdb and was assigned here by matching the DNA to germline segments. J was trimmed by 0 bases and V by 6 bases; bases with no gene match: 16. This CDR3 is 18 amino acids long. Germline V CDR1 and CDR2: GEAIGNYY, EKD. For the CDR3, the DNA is TGTGCCTGTCCTTCCTTGGGTACTGGGGGACCTTACACCGATAAACTCATCTTT. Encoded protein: CACPSLGTGGPYTDKLIF.

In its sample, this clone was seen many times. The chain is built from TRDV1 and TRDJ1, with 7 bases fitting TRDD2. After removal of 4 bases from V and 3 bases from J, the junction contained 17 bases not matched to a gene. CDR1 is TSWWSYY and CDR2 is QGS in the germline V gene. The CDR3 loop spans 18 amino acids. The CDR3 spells CALGVKFLRSELPDKLIF. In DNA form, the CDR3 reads TGTGCTCTTGGGGTAAAATTCCTACGTTCGGAGCTTCCCGATAAACTCATCTTT.

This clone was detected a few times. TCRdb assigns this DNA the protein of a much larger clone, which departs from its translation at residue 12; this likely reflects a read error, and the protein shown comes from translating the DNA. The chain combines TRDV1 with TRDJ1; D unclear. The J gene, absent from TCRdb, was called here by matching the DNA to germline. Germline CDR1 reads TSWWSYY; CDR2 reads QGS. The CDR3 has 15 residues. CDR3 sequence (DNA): TGTGCTCTTGGGGATCCGCGAAGACGCCCCGATATACTCATCTTT. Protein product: CALGDPRRRPDILIF.

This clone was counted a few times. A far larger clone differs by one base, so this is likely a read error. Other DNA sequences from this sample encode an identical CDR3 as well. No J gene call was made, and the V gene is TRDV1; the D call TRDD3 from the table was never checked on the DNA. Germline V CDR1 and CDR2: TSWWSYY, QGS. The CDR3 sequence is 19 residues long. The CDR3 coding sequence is TGTGCTCTTGGGGAACTATCCCCTTTTACTGGGGGATACACCGATAAACTCATCTTC. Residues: CALGELSPFTGGYTDKLIF.

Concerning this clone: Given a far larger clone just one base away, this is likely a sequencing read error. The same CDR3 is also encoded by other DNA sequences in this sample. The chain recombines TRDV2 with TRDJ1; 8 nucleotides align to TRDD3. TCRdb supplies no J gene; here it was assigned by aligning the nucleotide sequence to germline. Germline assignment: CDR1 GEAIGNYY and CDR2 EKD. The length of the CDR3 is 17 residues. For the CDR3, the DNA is TGTGCCTGTGACACCGTCTCCGGGATACGAAACACAGATAAACTCATCTTT. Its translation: CACDTVSGIRNTDKLIF.